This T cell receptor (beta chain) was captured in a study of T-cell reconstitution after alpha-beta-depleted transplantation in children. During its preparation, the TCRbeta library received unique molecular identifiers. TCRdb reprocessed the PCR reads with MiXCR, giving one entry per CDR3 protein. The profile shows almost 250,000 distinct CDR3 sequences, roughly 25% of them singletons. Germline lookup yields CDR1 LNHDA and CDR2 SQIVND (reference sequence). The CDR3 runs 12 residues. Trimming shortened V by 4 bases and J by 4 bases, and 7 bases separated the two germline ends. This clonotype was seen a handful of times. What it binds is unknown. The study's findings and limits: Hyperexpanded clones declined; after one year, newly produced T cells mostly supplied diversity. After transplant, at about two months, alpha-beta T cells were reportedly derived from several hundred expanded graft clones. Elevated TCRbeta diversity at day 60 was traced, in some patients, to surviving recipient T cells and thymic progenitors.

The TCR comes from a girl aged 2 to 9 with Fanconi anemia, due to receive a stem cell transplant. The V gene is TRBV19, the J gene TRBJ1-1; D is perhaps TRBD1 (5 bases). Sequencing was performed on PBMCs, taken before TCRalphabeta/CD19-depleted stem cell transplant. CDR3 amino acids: CASSRGGTEAFF. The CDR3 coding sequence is TGTGCCAGTAGTAGGGGCGGCACTGAAGCTTTCTTT.